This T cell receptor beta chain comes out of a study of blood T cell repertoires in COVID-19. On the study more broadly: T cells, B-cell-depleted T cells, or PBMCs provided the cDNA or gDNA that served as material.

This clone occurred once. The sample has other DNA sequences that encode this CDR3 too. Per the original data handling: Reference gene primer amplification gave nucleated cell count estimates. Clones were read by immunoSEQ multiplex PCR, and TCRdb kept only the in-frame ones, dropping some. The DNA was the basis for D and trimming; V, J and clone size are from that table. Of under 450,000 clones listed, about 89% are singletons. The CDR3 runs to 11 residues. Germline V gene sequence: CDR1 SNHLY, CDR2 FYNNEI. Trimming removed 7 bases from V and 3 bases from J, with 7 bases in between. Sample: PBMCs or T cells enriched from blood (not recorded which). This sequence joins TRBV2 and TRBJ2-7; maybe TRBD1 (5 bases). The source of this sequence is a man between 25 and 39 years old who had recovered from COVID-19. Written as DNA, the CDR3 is TGTGCCAGCACTGACAGCTACGAGCAGTACTTC. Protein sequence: CASTDSYEQYF.